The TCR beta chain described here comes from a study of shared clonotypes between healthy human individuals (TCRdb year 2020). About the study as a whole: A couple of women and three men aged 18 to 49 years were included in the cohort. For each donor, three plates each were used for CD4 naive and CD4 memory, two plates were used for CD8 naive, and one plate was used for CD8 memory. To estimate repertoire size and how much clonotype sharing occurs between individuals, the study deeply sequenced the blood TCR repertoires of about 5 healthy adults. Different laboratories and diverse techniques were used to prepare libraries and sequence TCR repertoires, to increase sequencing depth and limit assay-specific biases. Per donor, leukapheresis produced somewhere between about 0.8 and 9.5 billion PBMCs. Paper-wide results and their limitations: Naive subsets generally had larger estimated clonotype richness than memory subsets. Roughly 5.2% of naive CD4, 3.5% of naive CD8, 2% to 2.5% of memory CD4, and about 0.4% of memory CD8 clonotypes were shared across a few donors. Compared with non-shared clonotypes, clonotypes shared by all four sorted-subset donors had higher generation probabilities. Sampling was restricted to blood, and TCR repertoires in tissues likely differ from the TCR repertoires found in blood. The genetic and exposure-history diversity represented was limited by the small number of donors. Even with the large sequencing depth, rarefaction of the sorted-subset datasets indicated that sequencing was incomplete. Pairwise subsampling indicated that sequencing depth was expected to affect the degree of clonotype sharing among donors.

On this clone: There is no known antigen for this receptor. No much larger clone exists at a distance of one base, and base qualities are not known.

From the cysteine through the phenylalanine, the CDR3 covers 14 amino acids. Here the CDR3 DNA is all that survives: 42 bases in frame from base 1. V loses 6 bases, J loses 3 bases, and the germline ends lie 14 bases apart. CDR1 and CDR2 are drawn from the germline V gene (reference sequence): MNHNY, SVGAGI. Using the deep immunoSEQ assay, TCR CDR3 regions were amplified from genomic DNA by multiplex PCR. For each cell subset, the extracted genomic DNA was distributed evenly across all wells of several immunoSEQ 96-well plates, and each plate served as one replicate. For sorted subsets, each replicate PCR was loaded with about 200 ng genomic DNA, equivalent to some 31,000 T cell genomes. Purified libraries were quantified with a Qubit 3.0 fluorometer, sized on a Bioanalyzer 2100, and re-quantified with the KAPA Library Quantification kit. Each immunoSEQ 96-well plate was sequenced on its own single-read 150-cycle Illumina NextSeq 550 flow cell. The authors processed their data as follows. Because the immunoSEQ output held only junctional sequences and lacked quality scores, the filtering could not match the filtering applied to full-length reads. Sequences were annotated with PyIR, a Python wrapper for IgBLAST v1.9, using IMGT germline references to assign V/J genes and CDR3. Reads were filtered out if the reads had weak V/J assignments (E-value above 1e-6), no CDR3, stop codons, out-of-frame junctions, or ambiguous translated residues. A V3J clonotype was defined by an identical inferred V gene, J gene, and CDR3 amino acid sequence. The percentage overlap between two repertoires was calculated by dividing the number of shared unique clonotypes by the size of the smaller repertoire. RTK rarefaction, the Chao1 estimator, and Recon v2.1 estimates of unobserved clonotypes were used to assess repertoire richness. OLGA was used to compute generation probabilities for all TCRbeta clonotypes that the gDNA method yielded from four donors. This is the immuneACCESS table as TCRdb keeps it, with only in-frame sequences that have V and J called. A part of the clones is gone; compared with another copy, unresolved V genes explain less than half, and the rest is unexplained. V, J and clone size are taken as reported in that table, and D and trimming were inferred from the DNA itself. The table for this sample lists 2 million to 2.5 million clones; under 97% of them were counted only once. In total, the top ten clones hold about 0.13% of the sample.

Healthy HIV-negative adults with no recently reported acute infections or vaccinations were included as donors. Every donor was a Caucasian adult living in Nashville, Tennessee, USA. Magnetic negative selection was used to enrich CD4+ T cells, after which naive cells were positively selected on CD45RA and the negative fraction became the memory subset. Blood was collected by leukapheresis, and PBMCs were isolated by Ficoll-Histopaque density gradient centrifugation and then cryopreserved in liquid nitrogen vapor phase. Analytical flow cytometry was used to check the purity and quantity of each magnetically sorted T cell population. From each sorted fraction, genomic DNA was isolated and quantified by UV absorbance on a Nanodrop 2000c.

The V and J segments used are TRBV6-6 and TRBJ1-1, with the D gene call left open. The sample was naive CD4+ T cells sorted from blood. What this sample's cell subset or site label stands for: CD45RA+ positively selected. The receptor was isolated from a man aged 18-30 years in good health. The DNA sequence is TGTGCCAGCAGCACCGCCTCGGGATACACTGAAGCTTTCTTT. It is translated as CASSTASGYTEAFF.